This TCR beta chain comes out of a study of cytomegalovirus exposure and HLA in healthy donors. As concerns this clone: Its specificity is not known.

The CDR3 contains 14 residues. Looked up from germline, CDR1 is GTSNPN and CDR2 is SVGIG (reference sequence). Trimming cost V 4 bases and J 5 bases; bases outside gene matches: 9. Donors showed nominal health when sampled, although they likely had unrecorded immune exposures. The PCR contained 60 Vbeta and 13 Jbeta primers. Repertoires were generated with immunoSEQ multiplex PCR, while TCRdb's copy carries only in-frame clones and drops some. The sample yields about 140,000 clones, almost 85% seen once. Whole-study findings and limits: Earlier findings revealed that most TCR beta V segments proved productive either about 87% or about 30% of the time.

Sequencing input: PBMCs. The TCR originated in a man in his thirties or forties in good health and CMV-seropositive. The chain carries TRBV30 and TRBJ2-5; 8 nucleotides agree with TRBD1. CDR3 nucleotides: TGTGCCTGGACCCGACAGGGGACTCCCGAGACCCAGTACTTC. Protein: CAWTRQGTPETQYF.